These T cell receptor beta chains were read from a single sample in a study of regulatory T cells in long-lasting Graves disease. Using its own MiXCR run on the multiplex PCR reads, TCRdb lists one record per CDR3 protein. The sample comprises roughly 510,000 distinct CDR3 sequences, roughly 16% of which are singletons, and about 12% rests with the top ten. These same records also appear under a second study, on T cells in Graves' hyperthyroidism and ophthalmopathy.

The sample consisted of peripheral blood mononuclear cells (PBMCs), taken at new diagnosis, from a patient treated with antithyroid drugs. These receptors all come from a young man with Graves disease. Both conserved end residues are part of each CDR3. A D gene is named only where the DNA matches it firmly. Size tells how often a clone was seen (once, few, many) or the class of an expanded clone, and some rows leave it out.

>NA|TRBV7-9|TRBJ1-3|few
CASSSRGNTIYF
TGTGCCAGCAGCTCGCGTGGAAACACCATATATTTT
>TRBD1|TRBV28|TRBJ2-7|NA
CASSSLSGDRGEQYF
TGTGCCAGCAGTTCTCTCTCCGGGGACAGGGGCGAGCAGTACTTC
>NA|TRBV16|TRBJ2-1|few
CASSQFEGFSYNEQFF
TGTGCCAGCAGCCAATTCGAGGGGTTCTCCTACAATGAGCAGTTCTTC
>NA|TRBV11-1|TRBJ1-6|many
CASKTGARTSPLHF
TGTGCCAGCAAAACGGGGGCGCGGACTTCACCCCTCCACTTT
>NA|TRBV6-2/TRBV6-3|TRBJ2-7|few
CASSYPPSEQYF
TGTGCCAGCAGTTATCCCCCGTCCGAGCAGTACTTC
>TRBD2|TRBV28|TRBJ2-1|many
CASKGLAGVPNEQFF
TGTGCCAGCAAGGGACTAGCGGGAGTTCCCAATGAGCAGTTCTTC
>NA|TRBV6-2/TRBV6-3|TRBJ1-1|few
CASSEGPGAFF
TGTGCCAGCAGTGAAGGGCCGGGAGCTTTCTTT
>NA|TRBV11-1|TRBJ2-2|many
CASSHGTASTGELFF
TGTGCCAGCAGCCACGGGACTGCGAGCACCGGGGAGCTGTTTTTT
>NA|TRBV28|TRBJ2-1|many
CASSPDSEVEDEQFF
TGTGCCAGCAGTCCGGACTCTGAGGTGGAGGATGAGCAGTTCTTC
>NA|TRBV28|TRBJ2-7|NA
CASSPLDLPGDEQYF
TGTGCCAGCAGTCCCCTCGACTTACCTGGCGACGAGCAGTACTTC
>NA|TRBV20-1|TRBJ2-1|many
CSVSSSVRFNEQFF
TGCAGTGTGAGCTCTAGCGTCCGATTCAATGAGCAGTTCTTC
>TRBD2|TRBV3-1|TRBJ2-7|many
CASSQDLRGGSLYEQYF
TGTGCCAGCAGCCAAGATCTGAGGGGCGGGAGCTTGTACGAGCAGTACTTC
>TRBD2|TRBV14|TRBJ2-3|NA
CASSQVSGTYTDTQYF
TGTGCCAGCAGCCAAGTCAGCGGGACGTACACAGATACGCAGTATTTT
>NA|TRBV7-6|TRBJ1-1|few
CASERGAGTEAFF
TGTGCCAGCGAGAGGGGCGCCGGCACTGAAGCTTTCTTT
>NA|TRBV10-3|TRBJ2-3|NA
CAISNRASGTDTQYF
TGTGCCATCAGTAACAGGGCCAGCGGAACAGATACGCAGTATTTT
>NA|TRBV20-1|TRBJ1-5|few
CSASPRVGRQPQHF
TGCAGTGCTAGTCCCAGGGTGGGTCGTCAGCCCCAGCATTTT
>NA|TRBV7-9|TRBJ2-3|NA
CASSLKLGEVADTQYF
TGTGCCAGCAGCTTAAAGTTGGGGGAGGTGGCAGATACGCAGTATTTT
>TRBD2|TRBV19|TRBJ2-2|NA
CASTRRERWNTGELFF
TGTGCCAGTACAAGGCGGGAGAGGTGGAACACCGGGGAGCTGTTTTTT
>NA|TRBV28|TRBJ2-1|many
CASSYTGQTTYNEQFF
TGTGCCAGCAGCTATACCGGACAGACCACCTACAATGAGCAGTTCTTC
>NA|TRBV20-1|TRBJ1-1|many
CSARRRQEGGEAFF
TGCAGTGCTCGTCGTCGACAGGAGGGGGGCGAAGCTTTCTTT
>NA|TRBV29-1|TRBJ2-2|few
CSAESGTGELFF
TGCAGCGCTGAAAGTGGAACCGGGGAGCTGTTTTTT
>NA|TRBV30|TRBJ2-5|NA
CAWSASAPGTQYF
TGTGCCTGGAGTGCCTCGGCACCCGGGACCCAGTACTTC
>TRBD2|TRBV2|TRBJ2-1|many
CASRRAGGPSSYNEQFF
TGTGCCAGCAGGCGGGCGGGGGGACCGAGCTCCTACAATGAGCAGTTCTTC
>NA|TRBV28|TRBJ1-1|many
CASSLLMTEATEAFF
TGTGCCAGCAGTTTACTAATGACAGAGGCCACTGAAGCTTTCTTT
>TRBD2|TRBV27|TRBJ2-1|few
CASSPIQKREPQKCYNEQFF
TGTGCCAGCAGTCCTATTCAGAAGCGGGAACCCCAAAAATGCTACAATGAGCAGTTCTTC
>NA|TRBV12-3/TRBV12-4|TRBJ2-7|many
CASSLKGGSRYEQYF
TGTGCCAGCAGTTTAAAGGGGGGCTCTAGGTACGAGCAGTACTTC
>TRBD1|TRBV20-1|TRBJ2-2|NA
CSARGDRGTGGLFF
TGCAGTGCCAGAGGGGACAGGGGCACCGGGGGGCTGTTTTTT
>TRBD1|TRBV9|TRBJ2-2|NA
CASSASGTGGAGTGELFF
TGTGCCAGCAGCGCCTCCGGGACAGGGGGGGCTGGAACCGGGGAGCTGTTTTTT
>TRBD2|TRBV13|TRBJ2-3|many
CASSRPSGTSGGDTQYF
TGTGCCAGCAGTCGGCCGAGCGGGACTAGCGGAGGAGATACGCAGTATTTT
>NA|TRBV7-9|TRBJ1-1|few
CASNTGPNTEAFF
TGTGCCAGCAACACGGGGCCGAACACTGAAGCTTTCTTT
>TRBD2|TRBV4-2|TRBJ2-1|NA
CASSQVDSGTEGSYNEQFF
TGTGCCAGCAGCCAAGTGGATAGCGGGACGGAGGGCTCCTACAATGAGCAGTTCTTC
>NA|TRBV28|TRBJ2-7|many
CASSPLPGTSTYEQYF
TGTGCCAGCAGTCCCCTTCCGGGGACCTCCACCTACGAGCAGTACTTC
>NA|TRBV10-3|TRBJ1-1|few
CAISVEGGAGNTEAFF
TGTGCCATCAGTGTCGAGGGGGGCGCAGGGAACACTGAAGCTTTCTTT
>NA|TRBV4-1|TRBJ1-1|NA
CASSQDQGLDTEAFF
TGCGCCAGCAGCCAAGACCAAGGCCTAGACACTGAAGCTTTCTTT
>NA|TRBV6-2/TRBV6-3|TRBJ1-2|many
CASRTSDGYTF
TGTGCCAGCAGGACTTCAGATGGCTACACCTTC
>NA|TRBV10-3|TRBJ2-2|NA
CATLPAGSWELFF
TGTGCCACCCTCCCGGCGGGTTCCTGGGAGCTGTTTTTT
>TRBD1|TRBV7-2|TRBJ1-2|NA
CASSFQQGAGYGYTF
TGTGCCAGCAGCTTCCAACAGGGGGCTGGTTATGGCTACACCTTC
>NA|TRBV25-1|TRBJ1-6|NA
CASSEFAYNSPLHF
TGTGCCAGCAGTGAATTTGCCTATAATTCACCCCTCCACTTT
>TRBD1|TRBV7-6|TRBJ2-5|NA
CASSLSDRVETQYF
TGTGCCAGCAGCTTATCGGACAGGGTCGAGACCCAGTACTTC
>NA|TRBV13|TRBJ2-6|NA
CASPEDPGANVLTF
TGTGCCAGCCCTGAGGACCCAGGGGCCAACGTCCTGACTTTC
>NA|TRBV7-9|TRBJ2-2|once
CASSSLPAGELFF
TGTGCCAGCAGCTCCCTGCCAGCCGGGGAGCTGTTTTTT
>NA|TRBV20-1|TRBJ2-1|NA
CSARDRMAVASGRKQFF
TGCAGTGCTAGAGACCGGATGGCGGTAGCGTCCGGTCGAAAGCAGTTCTTC
>TRBD1|TRBV20-1|TRBJ2-7|many
CSARGDRDEQYF
TGCAGTGCTAGAGGCGACAGGGACGAGCAGTACTTC
>TRBD2|TRBV29-1|TRBJ2-7|NA
CSVGLAGDTEQYF
TGCAGCGTTGGACTAGCGGGAGATACCGAGCAGTACTTC
>TRBD1|TRBV29-1|TRBJ2-7|many
CSVTGIAYEQYF
TGCAGCGTGACAGGGATTGCCTACGAGCAGTACTTC
>NA|TRBV7-9|TRBJ2-2|once
CASSLPSEGRELFF
TGTGCCAGCAGCCTCCCGAGCGAGGGGCGGGAGCTGTTTTTT
>TRBD1|TRBV27|TRBJ2-5|many
CASSPRQGAYQETQYF
TGTGCCAGCAGTCCCCGACAGGGGGCGTACCAAGAGACCCAGTACTTC
>TRBD1|TRBV27|TRBJ1-6|NA
CASSVQGSGGPLHF
TGTGCCAGCAGTGTACAGGGCTCAGGGGGTCCCCTCCACTTT
>TRBD1|TRBV6-1|TRBJ1-2|few
CASSYYRGIGYTF
TGTGCCAGTAGCTACTACAGGGGGATAGGCTACACCTTC
>NA|TRBV28|TRBJ1-2|many
CASSLAQYYGYTF
TGTGCCAGCAGTTTGGCCCAGTATTATGGCTACACCTTC
>NA|TRBV27|TRBJ1-1|many
CASSLSPEGTEAFF
TGTGCCAGCAGTTTATCCCCCGAGGGCACTGAAGCTTTCTTT
>NA|TRBV9|TRBJ2-1|many
CASSESPRGFGYEQFF
TGTGCCAGCAGCGAGAGCCCACGGGGTTTTGGGTATGAGCAGTTCTTC
>TRBD2|TRBV5-1|TRBJ2-2|many
CASSLSNYVAGAGELFF
TGCGCCAGCAGCTTGAGTAACTACGTAGCGGGAGCCGGGGAGCTGTTTTTT
>NA|TRBV6-5|TRBJ1-1|NA
CASSYSNRANTEAFF
TGTGCCAGCAGTTACTCGAACAGGGCGAACACTGAAGCTTTCTTT
>TRBD1|TRBV7-9|TRBJ2-2|many
CASSPGTGGTGELFF
TGTGCCAGCAGCCCGGGGACAGGGGGCACCGGGGAGCTGTTTTTT